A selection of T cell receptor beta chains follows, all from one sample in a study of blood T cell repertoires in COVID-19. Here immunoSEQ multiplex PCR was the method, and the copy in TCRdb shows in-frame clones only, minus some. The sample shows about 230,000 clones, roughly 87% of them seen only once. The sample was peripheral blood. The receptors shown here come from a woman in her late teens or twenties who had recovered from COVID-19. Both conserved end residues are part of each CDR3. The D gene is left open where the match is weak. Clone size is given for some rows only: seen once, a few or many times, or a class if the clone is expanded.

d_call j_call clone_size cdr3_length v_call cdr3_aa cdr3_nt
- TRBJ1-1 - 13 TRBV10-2 CASNPGVGTEAFF TGCGCCAGCAACCCCGGGGTTGGCACTGAAGCTTTCTTT
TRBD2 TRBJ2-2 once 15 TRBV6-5 CASSGSGRAVGELFF TGTGCCAGCAGCGGAAGCGGGAGAGCGGTCGGGGAGCTGTTTTTT
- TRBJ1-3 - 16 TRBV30 CAWNLGGRRSGNTIYF TGTGCCTGGAACCTAGGTGGCCGACGCTCTGGAAACACCATATATTTT
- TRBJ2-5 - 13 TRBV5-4 CASSWTEGKTQYF TGTGCCAGCAGCTGGACAGAAGGCAAGACCCAGTACTTC
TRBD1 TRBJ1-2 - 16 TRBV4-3 CASSQQGQGGHYGYTF TGCGCCAGCAGCCAACAAGGACAGGGAGGGCACTATGGCTACACCTTC
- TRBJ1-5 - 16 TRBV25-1 CASSGNEQGDNQPQHF TGTGCCAGCAGTGGGAACGAACAGGGAGACAATCAGCCCCAGCATTTT
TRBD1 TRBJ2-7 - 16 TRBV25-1 CASSESAGGPSHEQYF TGTGCCAGCAGTGAATCCGCAGGGGGACCTTCTCACGAGCAGTACTTC
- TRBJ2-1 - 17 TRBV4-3 CASSQESGWSSYNEQFF TGCGCCAGCAGCCAAGAGTCGGGATGGAGCTCCTACAATGAGCAGTTCTTC
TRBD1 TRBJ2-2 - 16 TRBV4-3 CASSQEDRGLTGELFF TGCGCCAGCAGCCAGGAAGACAGGGGGCTCACCGGGGAGCTGTTTTTT
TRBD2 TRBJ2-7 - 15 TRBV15 CATSRGLAGDYEQYF TGTGCCACCAGCAGAGGGCTAGCGGGAGACTACGAGCAGTACTTC
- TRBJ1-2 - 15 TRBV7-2 CASSLPTGHLDGYTF TGTGCCAGCAGCTTACCGACGGGACACCTAGATGGCTACACCTTC
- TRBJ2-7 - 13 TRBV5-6 CASSWTLGYEQYF TGTGCCAGCAGCTGGACTCTAGGTTACGAGCAGTACTTC
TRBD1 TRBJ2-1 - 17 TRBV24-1 CATSDSPGGQAYNEQFF TGTGCCACCAGTGATTCCCCCGGGGGACAGGCCTACAATGAGCAGTTCTTC
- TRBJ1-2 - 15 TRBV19 CASRAAGNLNYGYTF TGTGCCAGTAGGGCCGCAGGTAACCTTAACTATGGCTACACCTTC
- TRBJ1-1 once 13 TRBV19 CASSGGTNTEAFF TGTGCCAGTAGTGGGGGGACGAACACTGAAGCTTTCTTT
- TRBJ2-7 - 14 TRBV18 CASSPSQTGYEQYF TGTGCCAGCTCCCCCTCTCAGACGGGCTACGAGCAGTACTTC
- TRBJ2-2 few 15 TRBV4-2 CASSLGLAGTGELFF TGTGCCAGCAGCCTGGGCCTAGCCGGGACCGGGGAGCTGTTTTTT
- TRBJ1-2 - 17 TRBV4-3 CASSQDILVPPGYGYTF TGCGCCAGCAGCCAAGATATTTTGGTGCCTCCGGGCTATGGCTACACCTTC
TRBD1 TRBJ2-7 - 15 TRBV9 CASSDGDRGFYEQYF TGTGCCAGCAGCGATGGGGACAGGGGATTCTACGAGCAGTACTTC
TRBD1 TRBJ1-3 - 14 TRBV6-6 CASRIGQGLNTIYF TGTGCCAGCAGAATCGGACAGGGGTTAAACACCATATATTTT
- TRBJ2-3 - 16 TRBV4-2 CASSQDLPPPTDTQYF TGTGCCAGCAGCCAAGATCTTCCCCCCCCCACAGATACGCAGTATTTT
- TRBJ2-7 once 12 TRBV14 CASSPSGYEQYF TGTGCCAGCAGCCCATCGGGGTACGAGCAGTACTTC
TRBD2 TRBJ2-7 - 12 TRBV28 CASGTIPYEQYF TGTGCCAGCGGGACTATTCCCTACGAGCAGTACTTC
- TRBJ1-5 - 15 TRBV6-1 CASSDRGFSNQPQHF TGTGCCAGCAGTGACAGGGGTTTTAGCAATCAGCCCCAGCATTTT
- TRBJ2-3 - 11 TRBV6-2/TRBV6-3 CASSDRDTQYF TGTGCCAGCAGTGACAGGGATACGCAGTATTTT
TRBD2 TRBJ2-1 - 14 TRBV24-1 CATSDWTSSNEQFF TGTGCCACCAGTGACTGGACTAGCAGCAATGAGCAGTTCTTC
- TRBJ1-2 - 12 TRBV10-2 CASTGTNYGYTF TGCGCCAGCACCGGGACTAACTATGGCTACACCTTC
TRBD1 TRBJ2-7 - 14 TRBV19 CASSSGTGRYEQYF TGTGCCAGTAGTTCGGGGACAGGGAGGTACGAGCAGTACTTC
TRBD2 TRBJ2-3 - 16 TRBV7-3 CASSPTSGGSTDTQYF TGTGCCAGCAGCCCGACTAGCGGGGGGAGCACAGATACGCAGTATTTT
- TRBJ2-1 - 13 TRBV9 CASSIVSGYEQFF TGTGCCAGCAGCATAGTCAGCGGGTATGAGCAGTTCTTC
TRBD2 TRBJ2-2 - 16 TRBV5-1 CASSLGDSGRTGELFF TGCGCCAGCAGCTTGGGCGACAGCGGGAGGACCGGGGAGCTGTTTTTT
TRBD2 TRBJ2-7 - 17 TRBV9 CASSVSAAGGDPTQQYF TGTGCCAGCAGCGTAAGTGCCGCGGGAGGGGACCCTACACAGCAGTACTTC
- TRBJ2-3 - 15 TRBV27 CASSFGGIGWDTQYF TGTGCCAGTAGTTTTGGAGGTATAGGTTGGGATACGCAGTATTTT
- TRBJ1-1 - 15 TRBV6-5 CASSFNRQAGTEAFF TGTGCCAGCAGTTTCAACCGACAGGCGGGCACTGAAGCTTTCTTT
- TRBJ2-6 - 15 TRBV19 CASSPFPEGANVLTF TGTGCCAGTAGTCCCTTCCCCGAGGGAGCCAACGTCCTGACTTTC
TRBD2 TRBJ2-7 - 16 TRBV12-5 CASGTIAGYDSYEQYF TGTGCTAGTGGTACCATAGCGGGATATGACTCCTACGAGCAGTACTTC
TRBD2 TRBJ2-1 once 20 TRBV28 CASSLSVSAGERKIVNEQFF TGTGCCAGCAGTTTATCGGTCTCGGCGGGAGAGAGAAAGATTGTCAATGAGCAGTTCTTC
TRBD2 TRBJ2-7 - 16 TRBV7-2 CASSHGLAGGIYEQYF TGTGCCAGCAGCCACGGACTAGCGGGAGGAATCTACGAGCAGTACTTC
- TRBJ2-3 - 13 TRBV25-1 CASWAPSTDTQYF TGTGCCAGCTGGGCACCGAGCACAGATACGCAGTATTTT
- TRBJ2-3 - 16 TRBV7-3 CASSTLPGGPKNTQYF TGTGCCAGCAGCACCCTCCCAGGGGGGCCGAAGAACACGCAGTATTTT
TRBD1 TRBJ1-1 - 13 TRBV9 CASSVQGATEAFF TGTGCCAGCAGCGTCCAGGGGGCCACTGAAGCTTTCTTT
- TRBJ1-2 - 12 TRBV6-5 CASRSAPGGYTF TGTGCCAGCAGGAGCGCCCCGGGTGGCTACACCTTC
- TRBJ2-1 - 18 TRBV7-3 CASSLRPPLSAGYNEQFF TGTGCCAGCAGCTTACGCCCCCCTTTGAGCGCCGGCTACAATGAGCAGTTCTTC
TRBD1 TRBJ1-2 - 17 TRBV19 CASINPRDSSSNYGYTF TGTGCCAGTATCAATCCCCGGGACAGTAGCTCTAACTATGGCTACACCTTC
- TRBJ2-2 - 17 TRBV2 CASSEVARVGNTGELFF TGTGCCAGCAGTGAGGTCGCACGGGTCGGGAACACCGGGGAGCTGTTTTTT
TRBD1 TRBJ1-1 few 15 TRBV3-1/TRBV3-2 CASSHPTGGGTEAFF TGTGCCAGCAGCCACCCGACAGGGGGTGGAACTGAAGCTTTCTTT
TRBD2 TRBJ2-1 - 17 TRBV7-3 CASSLTTGTSGSNEQFF TGTGCCAGCAGCCTCACGACCGGGACTAGCGGGAGCAATGAGCAGTTCTTC
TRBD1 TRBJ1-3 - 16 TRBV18 CASSQSEQGSGNTIYF TGTGCCAGCTCACAATCCGAACAGGGGTCTGGAAACACCATATATTTT
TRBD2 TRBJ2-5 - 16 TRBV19 CASSARWTSGQETQYF TGTGCCAGTAGCGCACGGTGGACTAGCGGCCAAGAGACCCAGTACTTC
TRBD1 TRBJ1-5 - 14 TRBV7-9 CASSLNRGEQPQHF TGTGCCAGCAGCCTAAACAGGGGGGAGCAGCCCCAGCATTTT